The 8 T cell receptor beta chains below were found in one sample sequenced in a study of OX40 agonist ivuxolimab in advanced cancers. Libraries were prepared by immunoSEQ multiplex PCR; TCRdb keeps only in-frame clonotypes and omits some of them. The profile covers tens of thousands of clones, with about 91% appearing a single time and approximately 2.5% taken by the ten largest. The source was CD4+ or CD8+ T cells sorted from blood, collected in a trial of the OX40 agonist ivuxolimab. These receptors were collected from an adult with an advanced solid tumor such as melanoma, head and neck, liver or kidney cancer.

J is TRBJ2-2 and V is TRBV18, with 7 bases that match TRBD1. Germline lookup yields CDR1 KGHSH and CDR2 LQKENI. This CDR3 is built from 15 residues. J gave up 6 bases and V 5 bases, and 9 bases lay outside the gene matches. DNA of the CDR3: TGTGCCAGCTCAACCGACAGGGTTGGAGCCGGGGAGCTGTTTTTT. Translating it yields CASSTDRVGAGELFF.

The chain employs TRBV6-6 and TRBJ2-5, with D maybe TRBD2 (5 bases). From germline, CDR1 is MNHNY and CDR2 SVGAGI (reference sequence). With 2 bases removed from V and 5 bases from J, the gap between germline ends came to 15 bases. This CDR3 spans 15 amino acids. CDR3 nucleotide sequence: TGTGCCAGCAGTTACCCGGGGTATGGTTCCGAGACCCAGTACTTC. Translation: CASSYPGYGSETQYF.

The chain links TRBV10-2 to TRBJ2-1; TRBD2 matches 15 bases. V shed 8 bases, J shed 8 bases, and the junction held 4 bases outside the gene matches. Germline CDR1 is WSHSY and CDR2 is SAAADI. The CDR3 runs to 14 residues. The CDR3 reads CASQRTSGRDEQFF. CDR3 nucleotides: TGCGCCAGCCAACGGACTAGCGGGAGGGATGAGCAGTTCTTC.

The chain employs TRBV28 and TRBJ2-3; D not certain. Deletions cut 5 bases from V and 6 bases from J, with 12 bases between. Germline CDR1 reads MDHEN; CDR2 reads SYDVKM. The length of the CDR3 is 13 residues. CDR3 protein: CASSPATRDTQYF. The CDR3 DNA sequence: TGTGCCAGCAGTCCGGCAACGAGGGATACGCAGTATTTT.

This sequence joins TRBV29-1 and TRBJ2-3; D might be TRBD1 (8 bases). Germline V lookup: CDR1 SQVTM, CDR2 ANQGSEA. The V end was cut by 6 bases, the J end by 5 bases, with 12 bases between. This CDR3 region has 12 residues. The DNA of the CDR3 is TGCAGCGTGAACAGGGGGGGAGATACGCAGTATTTT. This encodes CSVNRGGDTQYF.

This chain links TRBV18 with TRBJ2-1; 9 bases align to TRBD2. The trim removed 2 bases at V and 5 bases at J, leaving 4 bases unmatched. Germline assignment: CDR1 KGHSH and CDR2 LQKENI. The length of the CDR3 is 15 residues. CDR3: CASSPILAGNNEQFF. The DNA for the CDR3 is TGTGCCAGCTCACCAATCCTAGCGGGAAACAATGAGCAGTTCTTC.

The J gene is TRBJ2-7, the V gene TRBV5-1; TRBD2 matches at 7 bases. Germline trimming cut 0 bases from V and 5 bases from J; bases unmatched to any gene: 5. The germline V gene has CDR1 SGHRS and CDR2 YFSETQ. CDR3 length: 14 amino acids. CDR3 bases: TGCGCCAGCAGCTTGGGGGCGGGGGACCACGAGCAGTACTTC. This translates into CASSLGAGDHEQYF.

This chain connects TRBV30 to TRBJ1-2; no definite D call. The V end was cut by 3 bases, the J end by 2 bases, with 13 bases between. The germline V gene encodes CDR1 GTSNPN and CDR2 SVGIG (reference sequence). This CDR3 is built from 14 residues. CDR3 amino acids: CAWSPGMLNYGYTF. The CDR3 region has the DNA TGTGCCTGGAGCCCCGGGATGTTAAACTATGGCTACACCTTC.